This is a list of T cell receptor beta chains from one sample in a study of regulatory T cells in long-lasting Graves disease. TCRdb re-derived calls from the multiplex PCR reads in MiXCR, one entry per CDR3 protein. The sample gives hundreds of thousands of distinct CDR3 sequences, around 30% of which show up once; roughly 40% is in the top ten. The source material was peripheral blood mononuclear cells (PBMCs), sampled when the disease was refractory, from a patient treated with antithyroid drugs. These receptors originate from a female donor with Graves disease. The CDR3 runs from the conserved cysteine through the conserved F or W. D genes are given only for firm matches. For some rows the clone size is stated as once, few or many, or as a class when expanded; others skip it.

abundance	d_gene	j_gene	v_gene	CDR3aa	CDR3nt
NA	NA	TRBJ2-2	TRBV7-3	CASSLLPSDTGELFF	TGTGCCAGCAGCTTACTCCCTTCGGACACCGGGGAGCTGTTTTTT
few	NA	TRBJ1-2	TRBV3-1	CASSQDRALNYGYTF	TGTGCCAGCAGCCAAGATCGGGCCCTTAACTATGGCTACACCTTC
few	NA	TRBJ2-5	TRBV27	CASSLSGSPGLLLETQYF	TGTGCCAGCAGTTTATCTGGTTCTCCCGGGCTGCTTTTAGAGACCCAGTACTTC
NA	TRBD1	TRBJ1-3	TRBV20-1	CSARVRQGAAGNTIYF	TGCAGTGCTAGAGTCAGACAGGGGGCAGCTGGAAACACCATATATTTT
NA	NA	TRBJ2-5	TRBV20-1	CSAQGGFQETQYF	TGCAGTGCCCAGGGGGGGTTCCAAGAGACCCAGTACTTC
few	NA	TRBJ1-4	TRBV12-3/TRBV12-4	CASSAKVANEKLFF	TGTGCCAGCAGTGCCAAAGTGGCTAATGAAAAACTGTTTTTT
NA	NA	TRBJ2-7	TRBV19	CASTAPGTSDTYEQYF	TGTGCCAGTACTGCCCCAGGGACAAGTGATACCTACGAGCAGTACTTC
few	NA	TRBJ1-1	TRBV20-1	CSARADTLNTEAFF	TGCAGTGCTAGAGCGGACACCTTGAACACTGAAGCTTTCTTT
NA	NA	TRBJ1-5	TRBV19	CASSMTRDQPQHF	TGTGCCAGTAGTATGACTCGGGATCAGCCCCAGCATTTT
many	TRBD1	TRBJ1-2	TRBV25-1	CASSEWSQGGSGYTF	TGTGCCAGCAGTGAATGGAGCCAGGGGGGTAGTGGCTACACCTTC
few	NA	TRBJ1-1	TRBV28	CASSFVGGTTEAFF	TGTGCCAGCAGCTTCGTCGGGGGAACAACTGAAGCTTTCTTT
many	TRBD2	TRBJ2-5	TRBV11-2	CASSEAGTSVGYNQETQYF	TGTGCCAGCAGCGAGGCCGGGACTAGCGTGGGTTACAACCAAGAGACCCAGTACTTC
few	NA	TRBJ1-2	TRBV19	CASRGPGQRDYGYTF	TGTGCCAGTAGGGGCCCGGGGCAGAGAGACTATGGCTACACCTTC
NA	NA	TRBJ1-1	TRBV30	CAWSVFGRQNTEAFF	TGTGCCTGGAGTGTATTTGGACGGCAGAACACTGAAGCTTTCTTT
NA	NA	TRBJ1-2	TRBV12-3/TRBV12-4	CASSFFRASGGYTF	TGTGCCAGCAGTTTTTTCCGGGCGTCGGGTGGCTACACCTTC
NA	NA	TRBJ2-7	TRBV12-3/TRBV12-4	CASNESPRYEQYF	TGTGCCAGCAACGAGAGCCCCCGTTACGAGCAGTACTTC
NA	NA	TRBJ1-2	TRBV9	CASSAYPVNSNYGYTF	TGTGCCAGCAGCGCTTACCCGGTCAATTCTAACTATGGCTACACCTTC
many	TRBD1	TRBJ1-2	TRBV2	CASSGTGQYGYTF	TGTGCCAGCAGCGGGACAGGCCAATATGGCTACACCTTC
few	NA	TRBJ2-7	TRBV7-9	CASSSSRDSYEQYF	TGTGCCAGCAGCTCCTCCCGGGACTCCTACGAGCAGTACTTC
few	TRBD1	TRBJ1-1	TRBV9	CASSPRQGYTEAFF	TGTGCCAGCAGCCCAAGACAGGGTTACACTGAAGCTTTCTTT
few	NA	TRBJ2-7	TRBV11-2	CASSPMASGEQYF	TGTGCCAGCAGCCCGATGGCGTCGGGCGAGCAGTACTTC
NA	NA	TRBJ1-2	TRBV6-1	CASTYQEVYGYTF	TGTGCCAGCACCTACCAGGAGGTCTATGGCTACACCTTC
NA	NA	TRBJ2-7	TRBV5-4	CASSFQAGSEQYF	TGTGCCAGCAGCTTCCAAGCGGGTAGCGAGCAGTACTTC
NA	NA	TRBJ1-6	TRBV3-1	CASSLTDGNSPLHF	TGTGCCAGCAGCCTAACGGATGGGAATTCACCCCTCCACTTT
NA	NA	TRBJ1-6	TRBV12-3/TRBV12-4	CASSFEGGNSPLHF	TGTGCCAGCAGTTTCGAGGGGGGTAATTCACCCCTCCACTTT
NA	NA	TRBJ2-5	TRBV11-2	CASSSRLESRETQYF	TGTGCCAGCAGCTCGCGATTAGAATCGAGGGAGACCCAGTACTTC
NA	TRBD2	TRBJ2-7	TRBV30	CAWSVLRLAGGSMYF	TGTGCCTGGAGTGTACTACGACTAGCGGGTGGATCTATGTACTTC
few	NA	TRBJ1-1	TRBV19	CASSMSGVPEAFF	TGTGCCAGTAGTATGTCAGGAGTCCCTGAAGCTTTCTTT
NA	NA	TRBJ1-2	TRBV5-1	CASTETPNYGYTF	TGCGCCAGCACCGAGACACCTAACTATGGCTACACCTTC
NA	NA	TRBJ1-1	TRBV20-1	CSARVGGRGKGNTEAFF	TGCAGTGCTAGAGTTGGAGGGAGGGGGAAAGGGAACACTGAAGCTTTCTTT
few	NA	TRBJ1-4	TRBV29-1	CSVEDPGGSNEKLFF	TGCAGCGTTGAAGATCCGGGCGGGAGTAATGAAAAACTGTTTTTT
NA	NA	TRBJ1-1	TRBV5-5	CANSWGGNTEAFF	TGTGCCAACAGCTGGGGGGGGAACACTGAAGCTTTCTTT
NA	TRBD1	TRBJ1-1	TRBV29-1	CSVRQGLDTEAFF	TGCAGCGTGAGACAGGGGCTGGACACTGAAGCTTTCTTT
many	NA	TRBJ1-4	TRBV2	CASSSIGRAEKLFF	TGTGCCAGCAGCTCCATAGGGAGGGCTGAAAAACTGTTTTTT
few	TRBD1	TRBJ1-5	TRBV19	CASSSQGRRSNQPQHF	TGTGCCAGTAGTTCACAGGGGCGCCGGAGCAATCAGCCCCAGCATTTT
NA	TRBD1	TRBJ1-6	TRBV6-2/TRBV6-3	CASSWVTGNRNSPLHF	TGTGCCAGCAGCTGGGTGACAGGGAATAGAAATTCACCCCTCCACTTT
NA	NA	TRBJ1-5	TRBV6-2/TRBV6-3	CASSYSGGAQPQHF	TGTGCCAGCAGTTACTCGGGAGGGGCACAGCCCCAGCATTTT